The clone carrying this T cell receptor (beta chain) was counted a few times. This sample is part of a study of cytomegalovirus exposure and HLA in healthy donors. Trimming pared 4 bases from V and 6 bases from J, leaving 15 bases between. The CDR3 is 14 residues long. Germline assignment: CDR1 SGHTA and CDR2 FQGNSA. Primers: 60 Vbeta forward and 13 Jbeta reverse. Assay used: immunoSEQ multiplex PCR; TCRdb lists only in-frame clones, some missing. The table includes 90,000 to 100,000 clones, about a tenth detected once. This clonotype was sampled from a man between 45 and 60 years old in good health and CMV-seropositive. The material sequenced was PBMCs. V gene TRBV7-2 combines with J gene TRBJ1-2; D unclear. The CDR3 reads CASSSRRSNHGYTF. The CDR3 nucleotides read TGTGCCAGCAGCTCCCGGAGGAGCAACCATGGCTACACCTTC.